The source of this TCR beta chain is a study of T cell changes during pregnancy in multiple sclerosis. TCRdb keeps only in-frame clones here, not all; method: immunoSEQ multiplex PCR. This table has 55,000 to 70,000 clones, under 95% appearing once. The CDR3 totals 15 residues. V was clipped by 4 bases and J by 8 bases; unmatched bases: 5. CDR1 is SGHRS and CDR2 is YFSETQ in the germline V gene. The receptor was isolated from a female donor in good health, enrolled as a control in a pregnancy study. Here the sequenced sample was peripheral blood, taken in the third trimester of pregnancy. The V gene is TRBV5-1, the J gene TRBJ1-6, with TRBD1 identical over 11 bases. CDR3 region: CASSLGGQGDSPLHF. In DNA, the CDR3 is TGCGCCAGCAGCCTTGGGGGACAGGGGGATTCACCCCTCCACTTT. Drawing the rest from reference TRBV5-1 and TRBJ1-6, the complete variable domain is KAGVTQTPRYLIKTRGQQVTLSCSPISGHRSVSWYQQTPGQGLQFLFEYFSETQRNKGNFPGRFSGRQFSNSRSEMNVSTLELGDSALYLCASSLGGQGDSPLHFGNGTRLTVT.